This passage covers 11 T cell receptor beta chains from one sample sequenced in a study of read filtering for tumor transcriptome and immune sequencing. The library was built from roughly 400 ng RNA with molecular barcoded adaptors for alpha/delta and beta/gamma chains. MiXCR, run by TCRdb on the reads, gives a single entry per CDR3 protein. The sample includes tens of thousands of distinct CDR3 sequences, 20% to 25% of them seen just once. Specimen: a population of CD138-negative cells sorted from bone marrow. These receptor sequences come from a donor aged 40 or over with multiple myeloma.

This clonotype appeared many times. This rearrangement joins TRBV5-1 to TRBJ2-5, with D perhaps being TRBD1 or TRBD2 (6 bases each). Germline CDR1 reads SGHRS; CDR2 reads YFSETQ. The CDR3 has 14 amino acids. Deletions cut 4 bases from V and 2 bases from J, with 12 bases between. The CDR3 loop reads CASSDGGQQETQYF. The CDR3 nucleotides are TGCGCCAGCAGCGACGGGGGACAACAAGAGACCCAGTACTTC.

This chain links TRBV5-1 with TRBJ1-2; tentatively, D is TRBD1 (6 bases). This CDR3 has 13 residues. V shed 3 bases and J shed 4 bases, with 10 bases lying between them. Germline assignment: CDR1 SGHRS and CDR2 YFSETQ. The DNA for the CDR3 is TGCGCCAGCAGCTCAGACAGGAGCTATGGCTACACCTTC. Amino acid sequence: CASSSDRSYGYTF.

The sample holds many counts of this clonotype. The chain employs TRBV29-1 and TRBJ2-3; D is tentatively TRBD1 or TRBD2 (5 bases each). The CDR3 totals 13 residues. Germline V lookup: CDR1 SQVTM, CDR2 ANQGSEA. The V and J ends lost 5 bases and 2 bases respectively, with 11 bases between them. The CDR3 sequence: CSVSGTYTDTQYF. The CDR3 region has the DNA TGCAGCGTTTCAGGGACCTACACAGATACGCAGTATTTT.

This clonotype was recorded many times. The chain combines TRBV5-5 with TRBJ1-2, with D possibly TRBD1 on 5 matching bases. The CDR3 is 15 amino acids. V lost 3 bases and J 2 bases, leaving 14 bases between the germline ends. Germline CDR1 is SGHKS and CDR2 is YYEKEE (reference sequence). The CDR3 spells CASSYRTLQNYGYTF. CDR3 in DNA: TGTGCCAGCAGCTACCGGACACTCCAGAACTATGGCTACACCTTC. The full variable domain, its missing parts supplied by reference TRBV5-5 and TRBJ1-2, is DAGVTQSPTHLIKTRGQQVTLRCSPISGHKSVSWYQQVLGQGPQFIFQYYEKEERGRGNFPDRFSARQFPNYSSELNVNALLLGDSALYLCASSYRTLQNYGYTFGSGTRLTVV.

This clonotype has ten or more counts. The J gene is TRBJ1-5, the V gene TRBV12-3 or TRBV12-4, with a weak D call TRBD1 (5 bases). Trimming left V 5 bases short and J 6 bases short, with 14 bases between. The CDR3 totals 14 residues. The CDR3 sequence: CASSPQGGLQPQHF. The CDR3 region has the DNA TGTGCCAGCAGTCCCCAGGGAGGCCTTCAGCCCCAGCATTTT.

This clonotype was seen at least ten times. The chain couples TRBV28 to TRBJ1-5; TRBD1 might be the D (6 bases). V lost 3 bases to trimming and J lost 0 bases, with 15 bases between them. This CDR3 contains 17 residues. Germline CDR1 MDHEN, CDR2 SYDVKM. CDR3 in DNA: TGTGCCAGCAGTTTGCATACAGGGACTTATAGCAATCAGCCCCAGCATTTT. The encoded protein is CASSLHTGTYSNQPQHF.

Details on this clonotype: This may stem from a read error, because a much larger clone lies one nucleotide away. This sequence joins TRBV28 and TRBJ1-5; no firm D call. This CDR3 region has 14 residues. Per germline, CDR1 MDHEN and CDR2 SYDVKM. V lost 1 base and J 2 bases, leaving 6 bases between the germline ends. The CDR3 spells CASSLYGGNQPQHF. The CDR3 DNA follows: TGTGCCAGCAGTTTATATGGGGGCAATCAGCCCCAGCATTTT.

This clonotype was observed at least ten times. In DNA, the CDR3 is TGTGCCAGCAGTTACCGAGCGGGGCGGGAGACCCAGTACTTC. The encoded protein is CASSYRAGRETQYF. The chain links TRBV6-2 or TRBV6-3 to TRBJ2-5, with TRBD2 matching 7 bases. CDR1 MNHEY and CDR2 SVGEGT come from the germline V gene. The length of the CDR3 is 14 residues. V dropped 2 bases and J dropped 5; count of bases not matched to a gene: 5.

In regard to this clonotype: This may arise from a read error, as a much more abundant clone is one base away. V gene TRBV28 combines with J gene TRBJ1-1; TRBD1 matches at 9 bases. The CDR3 sequence is 16 residues long. Germline assignment: CDR1 MDHEN and CDR2 SYDVKM. Written as DNA, the CDR3 is TGTGTCAGCAGACCTGCCGGACAGGGGAGGAACACTGAAGCTTTCTTT. Its translation: CVSRPAGQGRNTEAFF.

In this sample, this clonotype turned up many times. V is TRBV19 and J is TRBJ2-3; no definite D call. This CDR3 comprises 13 residues. The ends were cut back, 2 bases at V and 3 bases at J, with 6 bases in the middle. CDR1 and CDR2 from the germline V gene are LNHDA and SQIVND (reference sequence). This CDR3 reads CASSILWTDTQYF. DNA of the CDR3: TGTGCCAGTAGTATACTTTGGACAGATACGCAGTATTTT.

This clonotype has a count of ten or more. The CDR3 spells CSAQGSGGHVETQYF. The CDR3 DNA sequence: TGCAGTGCCCAGGGAAGCGGGGGTCATGTAGAGACCCAGTACTTC. The rearrangement links TRBV20-1 to TRBJ2-5; TRBD2 aligns across 8 bases. The V gene end was trimmed by 6 bases and the J gene end by 4 bases; junction bases not matched to a gene: 13. From germline, CDR1 is DFQATT and CDR2 SNEGSKA (reference sequence). The CDR3 extends over 15 amino acids.